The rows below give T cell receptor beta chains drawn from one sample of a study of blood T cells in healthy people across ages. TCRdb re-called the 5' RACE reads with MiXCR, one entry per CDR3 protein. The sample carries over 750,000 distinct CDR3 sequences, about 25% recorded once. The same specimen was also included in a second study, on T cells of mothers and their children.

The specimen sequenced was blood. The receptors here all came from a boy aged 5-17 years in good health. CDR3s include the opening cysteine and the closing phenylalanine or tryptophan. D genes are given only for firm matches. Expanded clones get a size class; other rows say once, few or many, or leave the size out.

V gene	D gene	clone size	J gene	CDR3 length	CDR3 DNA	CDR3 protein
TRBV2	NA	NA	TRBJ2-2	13	TGTGCCAACACGGACCGGTTCACCGGGGAGCTGTTTTTT	CANTDRFTGELFF
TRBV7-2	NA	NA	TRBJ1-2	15	TGTGCCAGCAGCTTGCAGAGTGCTGCTAACTATGGCTACACCTTC	CASSLQSAANYGYTF
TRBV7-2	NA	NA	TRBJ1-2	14	TGTGCCAGCACCTCTCCCGACGCTGATGATGGCTACACCTTC	CASTSPDADDGYTF
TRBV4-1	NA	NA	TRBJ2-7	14	TGCGCCAGCAGCCAAATGCAAGGCAGGGACGAGCAGTACTTC	CASSQMQGRDEQYF
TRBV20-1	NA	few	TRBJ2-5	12	TGCAGTGCACTACTACCCCCTGAGACCCAGTACTTC	CSALLPPETQYF
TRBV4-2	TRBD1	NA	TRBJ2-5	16	TGTGCCAGCAGCATCCGACAGGGGATAAGGGGTGAGACCCAGTACTTC	CASSIRQGIRGETQYF
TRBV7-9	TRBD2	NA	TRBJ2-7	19	TGTGCCAGCAGCTTGATTGGACTAGCGGGGGTGATTACCTCCTACGAGCAGTACTTC	CASSLIGLAGVITSYEQYF
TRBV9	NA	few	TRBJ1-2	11	TGTGCCAGCAGCGCGCAATATGGCTACACCTTC	CASSAQYGYTF
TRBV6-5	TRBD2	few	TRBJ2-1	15	TGTGCCAGCAGGCCAGAGCGGGGGGGCTTCAATGAGCAGTTCTTC	CASRPERGGFNEQFF
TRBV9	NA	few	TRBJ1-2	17	TGTGCCAGCAGCGTGACGACGGGACTGGCCGACTATCTTAGCTACACCTTC	CASSVTTGLADYLSYTF
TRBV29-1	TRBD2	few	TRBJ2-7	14	TGCAGCGTTGATGGCTCCGGGGGGTCCTACGAGCAGTACTTC	CSVDGSGGSYEQYF
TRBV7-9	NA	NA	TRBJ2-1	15	TGTGCCAGCAGCTCCCGGACCACCTTCTCGAATGAGCAGTTCTTC	CASSSRTTFSNEQFF
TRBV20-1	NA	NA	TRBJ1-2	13	TGCAGTGTCCGACAGTCCCCCAACTATGGCTACACCTTC	CSVRQSPNYGYTF
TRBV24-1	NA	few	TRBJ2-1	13	TGTGCCACCAGTGTCGTCGACAGGCATGAGCAGTTCTTC	CATSVVDRHEQFF
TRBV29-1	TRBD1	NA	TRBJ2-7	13	TGCAGCGTTAAAGACAGGGGCTGGTACGAGCAGTACTTC	CSVKDRGWYEQYF
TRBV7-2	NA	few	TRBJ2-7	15	TGTGCCAGCAACTCCCGGGCCCCAGAGAGGTACGAGCAGTACTTC	CASNSRAPERYEQYF
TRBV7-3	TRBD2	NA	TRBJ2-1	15	TGTGCCAGCAGCCCCCGGGCGGGGGGCCCCAATGAGCAGTTCTTC	CASSPRAGGPNEQFF
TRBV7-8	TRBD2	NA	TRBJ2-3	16	TGTGCCAGCAGCCCGCTAGCGGGAGAAATGGGAGATACGCAGTATTTT	CASSPLAGEMGDTQYF
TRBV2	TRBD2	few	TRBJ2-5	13	TGTGCCAGCAATAGCGGGGTCCAAGAGACCCAGTACTTC	CASNSGVQETQYF
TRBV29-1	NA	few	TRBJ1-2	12	TGCAGCGTTAGAAGGGAGGAAATAGGCTACACCTTC	CSVRREEIGYTF
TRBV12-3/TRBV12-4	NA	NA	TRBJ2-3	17	TGTGCCAGCAGTCCCGGAGCGAGCAGCGGGAGCACAGATACGCAGTATTTT	CASSPGASSGSTDTQYF
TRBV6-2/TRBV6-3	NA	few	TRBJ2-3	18	TGTGCCAGCAGTTACTCAATTCTTCAAGCGCCGGTCACAGATACGCAGTATTTT	CASSYSILQAPVTDTQYF
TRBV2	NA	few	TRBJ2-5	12	TGTGCCAGCAGTGACGGACGGGAGACCCAGTACTTC	CASSDGRETQYF
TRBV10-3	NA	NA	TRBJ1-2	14	TGTGCCATCAGCCTAGAGGGCTCGAACTATGGCTACACCTTC	CAISLEGSNYGYTF
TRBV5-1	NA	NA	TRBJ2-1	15	TGCGCCAGCAGCTTGAATCCACAAGTAAACAATGAGCAGTTCTTC	CASSLNPQVNNEQFF
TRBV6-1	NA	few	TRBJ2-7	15	TGTGCCAGCAGTTTTAAAGGAGTACTCTCCTACGAGCAGTACTTC	CASSFKGVLSYEQYF
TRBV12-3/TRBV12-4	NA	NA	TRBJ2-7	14	TGTGCCAGCCGCGGAGACAGGAGTCCCTACGAGCAGTACTTC	CASRGDRSPYEQYF
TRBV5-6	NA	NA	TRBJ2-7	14	TGTGCCAGCAGCTTGGTGAGGGGAAGCTACGAGCAGTACTTC	CASSLVRGSYEQYF
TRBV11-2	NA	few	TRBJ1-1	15	TGTGCCAGCAGCTTAGCGAGCAGCTTAGGGACTGAAGCTTTCTTT	CASSLASSLGTEAFF
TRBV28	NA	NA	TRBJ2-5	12	TGTGCCAGCAGTTCCCCCCCATTGACCCAGTACTTC	CASSSPPLTQYF
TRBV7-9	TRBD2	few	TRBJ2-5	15	TGTGCCAGCAGCTTTCTAGCGGGAGTTGGAGAGACCCAGTACTTC	CASSFLAGVGETQYF
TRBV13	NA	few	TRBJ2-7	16	TGTGCCAGCAGCTCGACTCGGACCTCCGCATTCTACGAGCAGTACTTC	CASSSTRTSAFYEQYF
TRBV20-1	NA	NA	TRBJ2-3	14	TGCAGTGCCGAGATCCTACGCCCAGGGGATACGCAGTATTTT	CSAEILRPGDTQYF
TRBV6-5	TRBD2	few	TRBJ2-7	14	TGTGCCAGCAGTCCAGCGGGGCCCTCCCACGAGCAGTACTTC	CASSPAGPSHEQYF
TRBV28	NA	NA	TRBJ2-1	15	TGTGCCAGCAGTTTTGGCCAGGGTGGCTACAATGAGCAGTTCTTC	CASSFGQGGYNEQFF
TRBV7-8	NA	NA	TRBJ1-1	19	TGTGCCAGCAGCTTATACCCCACCCGAATACTTGACAGGAACACTGAAGCTTTCTTT	CASSLYPTRILDRNTEAFF
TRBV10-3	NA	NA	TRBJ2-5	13	TGTGCCATCAGGGGACGAATCCAAGAGGCCCAGTACTTC	CAIRGRIQEAQYF
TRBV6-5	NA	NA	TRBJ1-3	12	TGTGCCAGCTCAGCAATGGGAAACACCATATATTTT	CASSAMGNTIYF
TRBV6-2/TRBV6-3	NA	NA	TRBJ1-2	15	TGTGCCAGCAGTTACTCGGGCGCAGGGGACTATGGCTACACCTTC	CASSYSGAGDYGYTF